The 11 T cell receptor beta chains in this list originate from one sample, sequenced in a study of cytomegalovirus exposure and HLA in healthy donors. It was with 60 Vbeta and 13 Jbeta primers that the PCR ran. Data came from immunoSEQ multiplex PCR; TCRdb stores just in-frame clones and leaves some out. The sample lists about 270,000 clones; about 66% were seen once. The sequencing sample was made of PBMCs. These receptors were obtained from a female donor in good health and CMV-seronegative.

As for this clone: The junction differs from germline at one of its ends, possibly a read error. The chain combines TRBV7-9 with TRBJ2-7; possibly TRBD2 for D (6 bases). The germline V gene has CDR1 SEHNR and CDR2 FQNEAQ (reference sequence). The CDR3 contains 16 residues. The CDR3 nucleotides read TGTTCCAGCAGCTTAGGTCAAGCGGGCCTAACCTACGAGCAGTACTTC. Translation gives CSSSLGQAGLTYEQYF. The whole variable domain, filled in from reference TRBV7-9 and TRBJ2-7, reads DTGVSQNPRHKITKRGQNVTFRCDPISEHNRLYWYRQTLGQGPEFLTYFQNEAQLEKSRLLSDRFSAERPKGSFSTLEIQRTEQGDSAMYLCSSSLGQAGLTYEQYFGPGTRLTVT.

The CDR3 DNA reads as TGTGCCAGTAGTCCGGACAGGAAATTCTACGAGCAGTACTTC. Translated: CASSPDRKFYEQYF. This chain links TRBV19 with TRBJ2-7, with 7 bases that match TRBD1. The ends lost 5 bases at V and 3 bases at J; junction bases unmatched: 7. The germline gives CDR1 LNHDA, CDR2 SQIVND (reference sequence). CDR3 length: 14 residues.

The chain carries TRBV2 and TRBJ2-2, with D possibly matching TRBD1 (7 bases). V lost 0 bases and J 7 bases, leaving 18 bases between the germline ends. CDR3 length: 17 amino acids. Germline V gene data show CDR1 as SNHLY and CDR2 as FYNNEI. Here the CDR3 DNA reads TGTGCCAGCAGTGAAGCGCGGCGGAGGGGGCGAGACGGGGAGCTGTTTTTT. Amino acid sequence: CASSEARRRGRDGELFF.

This clone is a singleton in its sample. The chain is built from TRBV7-9 and TRBJ2-3; tentatively, D is TRBD2 (6 bases). The germline V gene encodes CDR1 SEHNR and CDR2 FQNEAQ (reference sequence). The V and J ends lost 0 bases and 1 base respectively, with 20 bases between them. The CDR3 runs to 19 residues. CDR3 DNA: TGTGCCAGCAGCTTAGCTATAGCGGCGATGAGGCTTGGCACAGATACGCAGTATTTT. As protein: CASSLAIAAMRLGTDTQYF.

J is TRBJ2-7 and V is TRBV11-2, with TRBD2 identical over 7 bases. The ends lost 2 bases at V and 2 bases at J; junction bases unmatched: 6. The CDR3 totals 15 residues. The germline CDR1 and CDR2 sequences are SGHAT and FQNNGV. CDR3 nucleotide sequence: TGTGCCAGCAGCTTAATCCCTAGCGGAACCTACGAGCAGTACTTC. As protein: CASSLIPSGTYEQYF.

The chain employs TRBV28 and TRBJ2-7; the D gene is possibly TRBD1 (6 bases). V lost 8 bases to trimming and J lost 5 bases, with 31 bases between them. The CDR3 is made up of 18 amino acids. Germline CDR1 MDHEN, CDR2 SYDVKM. The CDR3 DNA follows: TGTGCCAGCCCTACGCCCACAGGGCGCGTGAGGCTTCTCGACGAGCAGTACTTC. Translating it yields CASPTPTGRVRLLDEQYF. Using reference TRBV28 and TRBJ2-7 for the parts outside the CDR3, the full variable domain is DVKVTQSSRYLVKRTGEKVFLECVQDMDHENMFWYRQDPGLGLRLIYFSYDVKMKEKGDIPEGYSVSREKKERFSLILESASTNQTSMYLCASPTPTGRVRLLDEQYFGPGTRLTVT.

In this sample, this clone turned up a few times. The rearrangement links TRBV5-1 to TRBJ2-1, with 15 bases fitting TRBD2. Germline loops: CDR1 SGHRS, CDR2 YFSETQ. Trimming cost V 4 bases and J 6 bases; bases outside gene matches: 2. The CDR3 length is 15 residues. The CDR3 region has the DNA TGCGCCAGCAGCCCGGGACTAGCGGGAGGCAATGAGCAGTTCTTC. Its translation is CASSPGLAGGNEQFF.

This rearrangement joins TRBV7-9 to TRBJ2-5; no reliable D call. CDR3 length: 13 residues. Trimming shortened V by 2 bases and J by 1 base, and 5 bases separated the two germline ends. Germline lookup yields CDR1 SEHNR and CDR2 FQNEAQ (reference sequence). The CDR3 loop is CASSLPLQETQYF. DNA of the CDR3: TGTGCCAGCAGCTTACCCCTCCAAGAGACCCAGTACTTC.

This chain joins TRBV5-1 and TRBJ2-1; TRBD2 matches at 9 bases. Trimming took 4 bases from V and 3 from J; bases not matched to a gene: 5. Germline V CDR1 and CDR2: SGHRS, YFSETQ. The CDR3 is 15 amino acids. This CDR3 reads CASSLTSGFYNEQFF. The DNA of the CDR3 is TGCGCCAGCAGCCTGACTAGCGGTTTCTACAATGAGCAGTTCTTC.

The chain combines TRBV7-6 with TRBJ2-1, with TRBD2 matching over 13 bases. The ends lost 5 bases at V and 10 bases at J; junction bases unmatched: 11. This CDR3 spans 16 amino acids. Germline values: CDR1 SGHVS, CDR2 FNYEAQ. The chain's CDR3 is CASSRQTSGRAEEQFF. The CDR3 region has the DNA TGTGCCAGCAGCCGGCAAACTAGCGGGAGGGCCGAAGAGCAGTTCTTC.

Comment on this clone: At one end, the junction sequence differs from germline, possibly due to a read error. This sequence joins TRBV7-9 and TRBJ1-1; maybe TRBD1 (6 bases). Per the germline V gene, CDR1 is SEHNR and CDR2 is FQNEAQ (reference sequence). This CDR3 contains 16 residues. The CDR3 reads CSSSPRQGRRNTEAFF. The DNA of the CDR3 is TGTTCCAGCAGCCCTCGGCAGGGGCGTCGGAACACTGAAGCTTTCTTT.